The T cell receptor (beta chain) described here comes from a study of shared clonotypes between healthy human individuals. General observations from the study: Estimated richness was generally greater in naive than memory subsets. Compared with clonotypes that all four donors shared, non-shared clonotypes had lower generation probabilities.

This clone showed up just a few times. Its matching antigen is unknown. The same CDR3 can be traced to other DNA sequences in this sample. CDR1 is MNHEY and CDR2 is SVGAGI in the germline V gene. Trimming cost V 4 bases and J 2 bases, with 5 bases left between them. There are 13 residues in the CDR3. Using roughly 200 ng DNA, approximately 30,000 T cell genomes, the sorted-subset replicate PCRs were run. Sequencing was performed with immunoSEQ multiplex PCR; in TCRdb, only in-frame clones are kept and a portion is missing. Among roughly 2.4 million clones listed, around 95% were seen once. Material for sequencing was naive CD4+ T cells sorted from blood. Noted subset: CD45RA+ positively selected. This TCR was sampled from a man aged 18 to 29 in good health. The rearrangement uses TRBV6-5 and TRBJ2-2, with D uncertain. For the CDR3, the DNA is TGTGCCAGCAGTTCTCCAAACACCGGGGAGCTGTTTTTT. This sequence encodes CASSSPNTGELFF.